This TCR beta chain is drawn from a study of blood T cells in healthy people across ages. Study-level findings and limits: Long-lived donors had more naive CD4+ cells and higher diversity than aged donors.

The CDR3 has 15 residues. In germline, CDR1 is SGHAT, CDR2 FQNNGV. The total RNA that was extracted per sample amounted to at least 5 micrograms. Sample-barcoded 5' priming and a J-beta primer mix drove a second PCR of 7 to 11 cycles. TCRdb reprocessed the 5' RACE reads via MiXCR and lists one record per CDR3 protein. Among about 1.4 million distinct CDR3 sequences listed, 45% to 70% were seen once. Details on this clonotype: Its antigen is currently unknown.

V and J are TRBV11-2 and TRBJ2-5; perhaps TRBD1 as D (5 bases). The DNA end favors TRBJ2-7, so the J call may be wrong. The sequence came from a man aged 18 to 30 in good health. What was sequenced was blood. CDR3 sequence: CASTLYPQGNYEQYF. In DNA form, the CDR3 reads TGTGCCAGCACCCTCTATCCCCAGGGAAACTACGAGCAGTACTTC.